Detailed here is one TCR beta chain. Its antigen is undetermined. Trimming removed 4 bases at V and 9 bases at J, with 10 bases between. The CDR3 extends over 12 amino acids. Per the germline V gene, CDR1 is LNHDA and CDR2 is SQIVND (reference sequence). Primers: 60 Vbeta forward and 13 Jbeta reverse. Original data processing: A later analysis counted about 80 million unique TCR beta chains, 9.5 million to 13 million shared. Assay: immunoSEQ multiplex PCR; the TCRdb copy retains only in-frame clones and omits some. V, J and clone size derive from that table, while D and trimming were established from the DNA sequence. The sample contains 200,000 to 300,000 clones, 70% to 90% of which appear only once. This sample was taken from a study of cytomegalovirus exposure and HLA in healthy donors. Regarding the study as a whole: Excluded were some V segments that proved indistinguishable, including TRBV6-2 and TRBV6-3. An analysis was carried out later, and it reportedly showed fewer N-insertions in an Asian-associated ancestry cluster than the approximately 710-donor mean. Within the data, a cluster of highly shared sequence variants was likely a sequencing artifact.

The rearrangement joins TRBV19 to TRBJ2-1; D gene ambiguous. This TCR derives from a girl aged 2-10 years in good health and CMV-seronegative. Source material: PBMCs. The DNA of the CDR3 is TGTGCCAGTAGTACCCCACCAGGTGAGCAGTTCTTC. Protein product: CASSTPPGEQFF.